The 18 T cell receptor beta chains in this list originate from one sample, sequenced in a study of blood T cells in healthy people across ages. A second roughly 6 to 11 cycle PCR used barcoded and J-beta primers. One entry per CDR3 protein, called by TCRdb with MiXCR from the 5' RACE reads. The sample carries 920,000 or so distinct CDR3 sequences, 45% recorded once. Sequencing was done on a sample of blood. Source of these receptors: a woman in her fifties or sixties in good health.

The rearrangement links TRBV29-1 to TRBJ2-1; a possible D gene is TRBD2 (6 bases). The CDR3 runs 13 residues. V was cut by 4 bases and J by 2 bases, with 9 bases left in between. The V gene's germline CDR1 is SQVTM and CDR2 ANQGSEA. The CDR3 here is CSVGGGAYNEQFF. CDR3 nucleotide sequence: TGCAGCGTTGGAGGAGGGGCCTACAATGAGCAGTTCTTC.

J is TRBJ1-2 and V is TRBV20-1, with a possible D match to TRBD1 (5 bases). Between the trimmed V and J ends, which lost 3 bases and 10 bases, there was a span of 12 bases. This CDR3 has 11 amino acids. Germline V gene data show CDR1 as DFQATT and CDR2 as SNEGSKA (reference sequence). The CDR3 region is CSASFREDYTF. CDR3 DNA: TGCAGTGCTAGTTTCAGGGAGGACTACACCTTC.

CDR3 amino acids: CASKGQGEYEQYF. In DNA form, the CDR3 reads TGTGCCAGCAAGGGACAGGGGGAATACGAGCAGTACTTC. This chain links TRBV7-9 with TRBJ2-7, with TRBD1 identical over 11 bases. With V trimmed by 7 bases and J by 4 bases, 3 bases remained unmatched. Germline loops: CDR1 SEHNR, CDR2 FQNEAQ (reference sequence). The CDR3 loop spans 13 amino acids.

The J gene is TRBJ2-5, the V gene TRBV10-3; D gene ambiguous. The germline V gene encodes CDR1 ENHRY and CDR2 SYGVKD. CDR3 size: 16 residues. Trimming removed 4 bases at V and 0 bases at J, with 15 bases between. CDR3 region: CAISATSLVYQETQYF. The CDR3 DNA follows: TGTGCCATCAGTGCGACGTCCTTGGTGTACCAAGAGACCCAGTACTTC.

The chain carries TRBV29-1 and TRBJ1-2, with TRBD1 matching 7 bases. The germline V gene encodes CDR1 SQVTM and CDR2 ANQGSEA. V was pared by 6 bases and J by 2 bases, with 9 bases of the junction left unmatched. CDR3 length: 14 residues. The CDR3 protein is CSVEEGQINYGYTF. The CDR3 bases are TGCAGCGTCGAGGAGGGACAGATCAACTATGGCTACACCTTC. Looking up the rest from reference TRBV29-1 and TRBJ1-2 gives the full variable domain: SAVISQKPSRDICQRGTSLTIQCQVDSQVTMMFWYRQQPGQSLTLIATANQGSEATYESGFVIDKFPISRPNLTFSTLTVSNMSPEDSSIYLCSVEEGQINYGYTFGSGTRLTVV.

This clonotype was detected ten times or more. The chain joins TRBV29-1 to TRBJ2-5, with D unresolved. Germline CDR1 is SQVTM and CDR2 is ANQGSEA. The CDR3 sequence is 13 residues long. V was clipped by 4 bases and J by 1 base, with 10 bases between them. The CDR3, as DNA: TGCAGCGTTGTAAGTGGTCTCCAAGAGACCCAGTACTTC. Encoded protein: CSVVSGLQETQYF.

V is TRBV11-2 and J is TRBJ2-7, with a weak D call TRBD2 (6 bases). Looked up from germline, CDR1 is SGHAT and CDR2 is FQNNGV. The CDR3 is made up of 14 amino acids. V lost 3 bases and J 6 bases, leaving 15 bases between the germline ends. CDR3 residues: CASSLRDWDLEQYF. CDR3 coding DNA: TGTGCCAGCAGCTTGCGGGACTGGGACCTCGAGCAGTACTTC. Full variable domain (missing parts from reference TRBV11-2 and TRBJ2-7): EAGVAQSPRYKIIEKRQSVAFWCNPISGHATLYWYQQILGQGPKLLIQFQNNGVVDDSQLPKDRFSAERLKGVDSTLKIQPAKLEDSAVYLCASSLRDWDLEQYFGPGTRLTVT.

The chain joins TRBV6-6 to TRBJ1-5; TRBD1 agrees at 10 bases. The germline CDR1 and CDR2 sequences are MNHNY and SVGAGI (reference sequence). The CDR3 has 13 residues. Trimming cost V 6 bases and J 7 bases; bases outside gene matches: 3. CDR3 in amino acids: CASRTGGTQPQHF. The DNA of the CDR3 is TGTGCCAGCAGGACAGGGGGCACCCAGCCCCAGCATTTT.

CDR3 nucleotide sequence: TGCAGTGCTGGAAGGGACGGATACACAGATACGCAGTATTTT. It translates to CSAGRDGYTDTQYF. The chain couples TRBV20-1 to TRBJ2-3; D possibly uses TRBD1 or TRBD2 (5 bases each). CDR1 and CDR2 (germline): DFQATT, SNEGSKA (reference sequence). V was trimmed by 5 bases and J by 2 bases, leaving 14 bases between them. The CDR3 is 14 amino acids.

This clonotype was seen a handful of times. V is TRBV7-9 and J is TRBJ2-5, with TRBD1 matching over 11 bases. Trimming at V came to 6 bases and at J to 5 bases, leaving 5 bases not matched to a gene. This CDR3 is built from 14 residues. The germline gives CDR1 SEHNR, CDR2 FQNEAQ (reference sequence). The CDR3 nucleotides read TGTGCCAGCAGACAGGACAGGGGGCAGGAGACCCAGTACTTC. It yields the protein CASRQDRGQETQYF.

This sequence joins TRBV28 and TRBJ1-2; maybe TRBD1 (5 bases). CDR1 is MDHEN, CDR2 SYDVKM, per germline. V gave up 5 bases and J gave up 7 bases, with 17 bases separating them. The CDR3 sequence is 14 residues long. The CDR3 spells CASSLSAGRGGYTF. In DNA form, the CDR3 reads TGTGCCAGCAGTCTCTCGGCAGGGAGGGGTGGCTACACCTTC.

The chain uses TRBV7-9 and TRBJ2-1; the D is unclear. Trimming pared 1 base from V and 3 bases from J, leaving 13 bases between. CDR3 length: 16 residues. The germline gives CDR1 SEHNR, CDR2 FQNEAQ (reference sequence). CDR3 nucleotides: TGTGCCAGCAGCTTAGGGGCGGCAGCAGGCTACAATGAGCAGTTCTTC. As protein: CASSLGAAAGYNEQFF. Drawing the rest from reference TRBV7-9 and TRBJ2-1, the complete variable domain is DTGVSQNPRHKITKRGQNVTFRCDPISEHNRLYWYRQTLGQGPEFLTYFQNEAQLEKSRLLSDRFSAERPKGSFSTLEIQRTEQGDSAMYLCASSLGAAAGYNEQFFGPGTRLTVL.

In its sample, this clonotype was seen a few times. The V call is TRBV20-1, the J call TRBJ2-5; 9 bases fit TRBD2. V shed 0 bases and J 3 bases; nucleotides not matched to a gene: 5. The CDR3 contains 15 residues. The germline V gene has CDR1 DFQATT and CDR2 SNEGSKA (reference sequence). CDR3 DNA: TGCAGTGCTAGAGACTATAGCGGGAGTAAAGAGACCCAGTACTTC. It is translated as CSARDYSGSKETQYF.

This chain connects TRBV20-1 to TRBJ2-5; D may be TRBD1 (6 bases). The CDR3 runs to 14 residues. The V gene's germline CDR1 is DFQATT and CDR2 SNEGSKA (reference sequence). The V and J ends lost 6 bases and 4 bases respectively, with 18 bases between them. CDR3 bases: TGCAGTGCGACATTAGTAGGGGGAGTAGAGACCCAGTACTTC. It translates to CSATLVGGVETQYF.

V usage is TRBV4-1 and J usage is TRBJ1-5; maybe TRBD1 (5 bases). V lost 0 bases to trimming and J lost 0 bases, with 9 bases between them. This CDR3 is built from 16 residues. CDR1 is MGHRA and CDR2 is YSYEKL in the germline V gene. CDR3 DNA sequence: TGCGCCAGCAGCCAAGAGGGAGACAGTAGCAATCAGCCCCAGCATTTT. Encoded protein: CASSQEGDSSNQPQHF.

The chain links TRBV20-1 to TRBJ2-1; 8 nucleotides align to TRBD2. J gave up 4 bases and V 5 bases, and 7 bases lay outside the gene matches. CDR3 length: 14 residues. CDR1 is DFQATT, CDR2 SNEGSKA, per germline (reference sequence). The DNA of the CDR3 is TGCAGTGCTCCGGGGGGGAGTTTTTACAATGAGCAGTTCTTC. Translation: CSAPGGSFYNEQFF.

This clonotype was picked up a small number of times. The V gene is TRBV11-2, the J gene TRBJ1-2; D not resolved. Between the trimmed V and J ends, which lost 3 bases and 8 bases, there was a span of 13 bases. CDR3 length equals 13 residues. In germline, CDR1 is SGHAT, CDR2 FQNNGV. CDR3 sequence: CASSLAQDPGYTF. The DNA for the CDR3 is TGTGCCAGCAGCTTGGCGCAGGATCCCGGCTACACCTTC. Based on the CDR3 plus reference TRBV11-2 and TRBJ1-2, the full variable domain is EAGVAQSPRYKIIEKRQSVAFWCNPISGHATLYWYQQILGQGPKLLIQFQNNGVVDDSQLPKDRFSAERLKGVDSTLKIQPAKLEDSAVYLCASSLAQDPGYTFGSGTRLTVV.

CDR3 DNA: TGTGCCAGCGGATCACAGGGCTCTGGGGCCAACGTCCTGACTTTC. This gives the protein CASGSQGSGANVLTF. This rearrangement joins TRBV27 to TRBJ2-6; perhaps TRBD1 as D (6 bases). This CDR3 contains 15 residues. V was trimmed by 8 bases and J by 0 bases, leaving 11 bases between them. Germline V gene sequence: CDR1 MNHEY, CDR2 SMNVEV (reference sequence).